This TCR beta chain is drawn from a study of cytomegalovirus exposure and HLA in healthy donors. Regarding the study as a whole: Researchers reported in a later analysis that common viral pathogens appeared linked to several top clusters. Compared with the approximately 680-donor mean, an Asian-associated ancestry cluster reportedly had fewer N-insertions, according to a later analysis.

This clone was seen more than once but under ten times. Its matching antigen is unknown. Germline V CDR1 and CDR2: MNHEY, SVGAGI. The CDR3 spans 14 residues. V dropped 10 bases and J dropped 4; count of bases not matched to a gene: 8. A multiplex PCR was run with 60 Vbeta primers and 13 Jbeta primers. Here immunoSEQ multiplex PCR was the method, and the copy in TCRdb shows in-frame clones only, minus some. Here the sample spans approximately 140,000 clones, under 90% being singletons. Specimen: PBMCs. The clonotype was recovered from a woman in her 40s in good health and CMV-seronegative. The chain combines TRBV6-5 with TRBJ2-2; 8 bases map to TRBD2. CDR3 loop: CATGLAGPTGELFF. DNA for the CDR3: TGTGCCACGGGCCTAGCGGGTCCCACCGGGGAGCTGTTTTTT.